Only a few counts were recorded for the clone carrying this TCR beta chain. Its specificity is not known. The CDR3 runs to 17 residues. Trimming removed 3 bases at V and 2 bases at J, with 17 bases between. Germline V gene data show CDR1 as SGHTA and CDR2 as FQGTGA. This entry is derived from a study of post-analysis software for immune sequencing data. Turning to the study itself: Relapsing-remitting, secondary progressive and progressive-relapsing courses of multiple sclerosis were included.

Study-level results: Batch-mates among the samples co-clustered strongly by F measure. Normalized Chao1 diversity was significantly lower in multiple sclerosis patients than in controls. Higher frequency in patients than in controls was seen for about five TRBV segments, with TRBV5-6, TRBV5-1 and TRBV20-1 among them.

Researchers reported that TCR beta cDNA libraries carried unique molecular identifiers. TCRdb ran MiXCR on the PCR reads and lists one entry per CDR3 protein. The sample has about 160,000 distinct CDR3 sequences, roughly 35% seen once; the top ten hold around 30%. The sequence was collected from a girl aged 10-17 years with multiple sclerosis. J is TRBJ2-1 and V is TRBV7-3; tentative D call: TRBD1 (6 bases). Source: blood, taken after autologous hematopoietic stem cell transplantation. In DNA form, the CDR3 reads TGTGCCAGCAGCTTGCTAGGCGGCAGGGGCCCCTACAATGAGCAGTTCTTC. Translation gives CASSLLGGRGPYNEQFF. The full variable domain, in which reference TRBV7-3 and TRBJ2-1 provide the parts outside the CDR3, is GAGVSQTPSNKVTEKGKYVELRCDPISGHTALYWYRQSLGQGPEFLIYFQGTGAADDSGLPNDRFFAVRPEGSVSTLKIQRTERGDSAVYLCASSLLGGRGPYNEQFFGPGTRLTVL.